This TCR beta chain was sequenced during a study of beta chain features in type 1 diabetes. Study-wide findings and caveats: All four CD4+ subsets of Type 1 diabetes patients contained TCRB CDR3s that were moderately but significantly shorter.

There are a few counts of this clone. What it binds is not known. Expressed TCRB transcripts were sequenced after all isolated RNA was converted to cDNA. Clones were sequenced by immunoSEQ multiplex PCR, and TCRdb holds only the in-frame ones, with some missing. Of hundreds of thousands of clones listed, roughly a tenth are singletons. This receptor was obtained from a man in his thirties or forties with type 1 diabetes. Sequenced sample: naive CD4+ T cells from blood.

This CDR3 is CASSYGRGYTF. CDR3 bases: TGTGCCAGCAGCTATGGGAGGGGCTACACCTTC. The V and J genes are TRBV28 and TRBJ1-2, with D uncertain. CDR3 length equals 11 residues. Germline V gives CDR1 MDHEN, CDR2 SYDVKM. Trimming took 6 bases from V and 8 from J, leaving 10 bases between them.